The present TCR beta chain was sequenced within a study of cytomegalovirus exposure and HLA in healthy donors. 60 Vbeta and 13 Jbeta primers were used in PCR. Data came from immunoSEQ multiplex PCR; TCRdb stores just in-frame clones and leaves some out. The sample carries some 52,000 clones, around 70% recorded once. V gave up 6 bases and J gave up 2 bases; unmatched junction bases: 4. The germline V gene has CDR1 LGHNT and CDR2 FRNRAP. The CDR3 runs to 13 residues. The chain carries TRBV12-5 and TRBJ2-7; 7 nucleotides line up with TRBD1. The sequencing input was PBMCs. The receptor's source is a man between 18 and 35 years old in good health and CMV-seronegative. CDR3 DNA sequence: TGTGCTAGTGGAAGGGACAGCCCCTACGAGCAGTACTTC. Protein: CASGRDSPYEQYF.